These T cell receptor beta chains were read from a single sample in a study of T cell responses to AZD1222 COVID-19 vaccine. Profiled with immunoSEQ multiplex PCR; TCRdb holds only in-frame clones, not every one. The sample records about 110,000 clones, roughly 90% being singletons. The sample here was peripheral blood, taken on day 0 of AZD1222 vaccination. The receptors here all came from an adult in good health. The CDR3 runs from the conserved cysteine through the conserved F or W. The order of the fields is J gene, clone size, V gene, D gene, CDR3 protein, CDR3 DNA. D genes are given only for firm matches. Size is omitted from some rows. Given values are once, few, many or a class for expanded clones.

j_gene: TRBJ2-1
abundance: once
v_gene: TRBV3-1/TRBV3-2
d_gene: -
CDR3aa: CASSPTGSEYNEQFF
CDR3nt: TGTGCCAGCAGCCCCACAGGGTCCGAATACAATGAGCAGTTCTTC

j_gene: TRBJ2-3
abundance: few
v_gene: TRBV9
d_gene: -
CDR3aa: CASSPGPLIRADTQYF
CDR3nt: TGTGCCAGCAGCCCGGGACCCCTGATAAGGGCAGATACGCAGTATTTT

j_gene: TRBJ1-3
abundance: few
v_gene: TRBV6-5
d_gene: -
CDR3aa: CASSYSGAVNTIYF
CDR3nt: TGTGCCAGCAGTTACTCGGGGGCTGTAAACACCATATATTTT

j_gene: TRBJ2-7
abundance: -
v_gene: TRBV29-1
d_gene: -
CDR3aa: CSVGGYEQYF
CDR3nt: TGCAGCGTCGGAGGTTACGAGCAGTACTTC

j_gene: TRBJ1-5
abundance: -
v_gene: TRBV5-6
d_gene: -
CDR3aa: CASSPTRGGPQHF
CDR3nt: TGTGCCAGCAGCCCCACCAGGGGAGGGCCCCAGCATTTT

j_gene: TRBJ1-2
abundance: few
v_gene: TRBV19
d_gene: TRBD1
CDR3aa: CASSGGTGEDGYTF
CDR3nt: TGTGCCAGTAGTGGAGGGACAGGGGAGGATGGCTACACCTTC

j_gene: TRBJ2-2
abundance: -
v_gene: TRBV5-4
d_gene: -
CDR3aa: CATPKSQGLETGELFF
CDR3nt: TGTGCCACCCCGAAAAGTCAGGGTTTAGAAACCGGGGAGCTGTTTTTT

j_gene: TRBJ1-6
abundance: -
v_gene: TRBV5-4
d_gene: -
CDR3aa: CASSSSILRDSPLHF
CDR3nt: TGTGCCAGCAGCTCATCCATTCTTAGGGATTCACCCCTCCACTTT

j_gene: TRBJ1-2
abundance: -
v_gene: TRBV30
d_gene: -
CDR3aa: CAGKREGDSTYTF
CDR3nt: TGTGCCGGGAAAAGAGAGGGCGATTCAACCTACACCTTC

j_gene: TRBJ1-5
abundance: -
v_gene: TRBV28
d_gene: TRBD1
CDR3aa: CASSSTGAQGQPQHF
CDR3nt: TGTGCCAGCAGTTCGACAGGGGCGCAGGGTCAGCCCCAGCATTTT

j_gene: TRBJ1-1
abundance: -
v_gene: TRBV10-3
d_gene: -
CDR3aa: CAISWGVNTEAFF
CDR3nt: TGTGCCATCAGCTGGGGAGTGAACACTGAAGCTTTCTTT

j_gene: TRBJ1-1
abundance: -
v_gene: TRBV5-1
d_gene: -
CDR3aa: CASGSRYNTEAFF
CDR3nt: TGCGCCAGCGGATCGAGGTACAACACTGAAGCTTTCTTT

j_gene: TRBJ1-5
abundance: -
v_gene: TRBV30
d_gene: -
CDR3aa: CAWSVTGISNQPQHF
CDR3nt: TGTGCCTGGAGTGTAACCGGGATCAGCAATCAGCCCCAGCATTTT

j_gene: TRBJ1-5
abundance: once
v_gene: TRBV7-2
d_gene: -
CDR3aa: CASSLARGPNQPQHF
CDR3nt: TGTGCCAGCAGCTTAGCGCGCGGACCCAATCAGCCCCAGCATTTT

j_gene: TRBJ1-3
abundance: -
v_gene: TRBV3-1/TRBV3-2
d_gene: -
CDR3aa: CASSHFGTVSGNTIYF
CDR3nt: TGTGCCAGCAGCCATTTTGGGACGGTCTCTGGAAACACCATATATTTT

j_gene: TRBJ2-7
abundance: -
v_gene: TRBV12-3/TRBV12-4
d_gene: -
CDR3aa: CASSRGFEQYF
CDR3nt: TGTGCCAGTTCTCGGGGTTTCGAGCAGTACTTC

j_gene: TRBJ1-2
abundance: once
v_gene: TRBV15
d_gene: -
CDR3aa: CATSETWDGYTF
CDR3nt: TGTGCCACCAGCGAGACCTGGGACGGCTACACCTTC

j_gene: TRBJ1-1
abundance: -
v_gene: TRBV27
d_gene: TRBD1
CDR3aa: CASSLLGQGNTEAFF
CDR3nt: TGTGCCAGCAGTTTGCTCGGACAGGGGAATACTGAAGCTTTCTTT

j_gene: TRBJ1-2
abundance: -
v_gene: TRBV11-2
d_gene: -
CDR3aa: CASSTKQGFNYGYTF
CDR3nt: TGTGCCAGCAGCACAAAACAGGGATTCAACTATGGCTACACCTTC

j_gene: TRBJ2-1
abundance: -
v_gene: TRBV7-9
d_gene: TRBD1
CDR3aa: CASSRQGALGNEQFF
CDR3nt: TGTGCCAGCAGCCGACAGGGGGCCTTAGGGAATGAGCAGTTCTTC

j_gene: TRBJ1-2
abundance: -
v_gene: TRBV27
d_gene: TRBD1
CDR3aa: CASSLQGAPRGYGYTF
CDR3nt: TGTGCCAGCAGTTTACAGGGGGCACCGAGGGGCTATGGCTACACCTTC

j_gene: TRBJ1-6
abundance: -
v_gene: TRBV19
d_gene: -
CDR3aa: CASSTNPVSGLNSPLHF
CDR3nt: TGTGCCAGTAGTACTAACCCCGTTTCGGGTTTAAATTCACCCCTCCACTTT

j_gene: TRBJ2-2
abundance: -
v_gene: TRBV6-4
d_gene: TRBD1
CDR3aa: CASKLDRDTGELFF
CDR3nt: TGTGCCAGCAAATTAGACAGGGACACCGGGGAGCTGTTTTTT

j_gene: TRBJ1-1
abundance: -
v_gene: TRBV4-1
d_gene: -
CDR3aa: CASSQDSLQGGTEAFF
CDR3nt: TGCGCCAGCAGCCAAGATTCATTACAGGGAGGAACTGAAGCTTTCTTT

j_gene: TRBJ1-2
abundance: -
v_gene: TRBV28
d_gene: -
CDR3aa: CASSSAGSYGYTF
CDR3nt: TGTGCCAGCAGTTCCGCCGGGAGCTATGGCTACACCTTC

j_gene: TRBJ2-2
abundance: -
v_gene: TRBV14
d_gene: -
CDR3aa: CASSQKRQLNTGELFF
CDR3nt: TGTGCCAGCAGCCAAAAACGTCAGTTGAACACCGGGGAGCTGTTTTTT

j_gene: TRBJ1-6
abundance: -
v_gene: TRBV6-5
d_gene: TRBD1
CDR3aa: CASSYSPGGSPLHF
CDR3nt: TGTGCCAGCAGTTACTCCCCAGGGGGTTCACCCCTCCACTTT

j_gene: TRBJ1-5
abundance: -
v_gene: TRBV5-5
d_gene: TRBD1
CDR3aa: CASSQGAGNQPQHF
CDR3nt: TGTGCCAGCAGCCAGGGGGCAGGCAATCAGCCCCAGCATTTT

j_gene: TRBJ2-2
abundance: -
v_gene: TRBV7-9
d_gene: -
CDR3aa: CASSFYSNTGELFF
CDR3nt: TGTGCCAGCAGCTTTTACTCGAACACCGGGGAGCTGTTTTTT

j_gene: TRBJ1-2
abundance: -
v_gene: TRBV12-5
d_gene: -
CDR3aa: CASAETGYGGYTF
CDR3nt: TGTGCTAGTGCCGAAACAGGGTACGGTGGCTACACCTTC

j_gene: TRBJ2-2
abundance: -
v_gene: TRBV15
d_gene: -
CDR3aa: CATSSGTNTGELFF
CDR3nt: TGTGCCACCAGCAGTGGGACGAACACCGGGGAGCTGTTTTTT

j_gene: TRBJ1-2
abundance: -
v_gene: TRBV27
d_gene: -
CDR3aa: CASSLRPHYGYTF
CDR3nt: TGTGCCAGCAGTTTGCGGCCACACTATGGCTACACCTTC

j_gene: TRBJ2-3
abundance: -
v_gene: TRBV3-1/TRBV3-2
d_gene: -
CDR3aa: CASSQVVGQTDTQYF
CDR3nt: TGTGCCAGCAGCCAAGTGGTTGGACAAACAGATACGCAGTATTTT

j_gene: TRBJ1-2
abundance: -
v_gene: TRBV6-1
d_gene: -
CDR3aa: CASSERWGGYGYTF
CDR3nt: TGTGCCAGCAGTGAAAGGTGGGGGGGCTATGGCTACACCTTC

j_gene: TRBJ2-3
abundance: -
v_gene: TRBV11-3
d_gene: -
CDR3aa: CASSLDGSPGTQYF
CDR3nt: TGTGCCAGCAGCTTAGATGGGTCCCCGGGGACGCAGTATTTT

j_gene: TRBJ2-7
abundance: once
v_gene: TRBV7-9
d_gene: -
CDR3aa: CASSPVDSSYEQYF
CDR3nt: TGTGCCAGCAGCCCCGTAGACAGCTCCTACGAGCAGTACTTC

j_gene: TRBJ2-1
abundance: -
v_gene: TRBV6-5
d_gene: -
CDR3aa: CASSLDRSSYNEQFF
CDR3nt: TGTGCCAGCAGCTTAGACAGGAGCTCCTACAATGAGCAGTTCTTC

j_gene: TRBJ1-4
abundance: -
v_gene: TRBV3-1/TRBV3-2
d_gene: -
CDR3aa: CASSQERNNEKLFF
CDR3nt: TGTGCCAGCAGCCAAGAGAGAAACAACGAAAAACTGTTTTTT

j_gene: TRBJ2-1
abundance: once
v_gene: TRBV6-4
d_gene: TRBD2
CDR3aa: CASSESASGGSNEQFF
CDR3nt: TGTGCCAGCAGTGAGTCAGCTAGCGGGGGAAGTAATGAGCAGTTCTTC

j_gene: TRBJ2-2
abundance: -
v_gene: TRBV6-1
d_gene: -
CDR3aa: CASSELRYDTGELFF
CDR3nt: TGTGCCAGCAGTGAATTAAGATATGACACCGGGGAGCTGTTTTTT

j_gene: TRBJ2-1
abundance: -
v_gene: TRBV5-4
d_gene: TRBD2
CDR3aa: CASSLSGSSYNEQFF
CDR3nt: TGTGCCAGCAGCTTAAGCGGGAGCTCCTACAATGAGCAGTTCTTC

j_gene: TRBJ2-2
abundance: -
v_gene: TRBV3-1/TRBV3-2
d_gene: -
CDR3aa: CASSRESGELFF
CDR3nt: TGTGCCAGCAGCCGTGAGAGCGGGGAGCTGTTTTTT

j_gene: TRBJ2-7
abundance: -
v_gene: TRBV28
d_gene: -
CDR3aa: CASSLQKANYEQYF
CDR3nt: TGTGCCAGCAGTTTGCAGAAAGCCAACTACGAGCAGTACTTC